This T cell receptor (beta chain) is drawn from a study of radiation and T cells in renal cell carcinoma. Treatment in this sample: treatment-naive control, cytoreductive nephrectomy. Controls were unirradiated tumors from treatment-naive cytoreductive nephrectomy patients. Produced via immunoSEQ multiplex PCR; TCRdb's table is partial and in-frame only. The table records about 7,900 clones, approximately 64% of them present only once. CDR1 and CDR2 from the germline V gene are GTSNPN and SVGIG (reference sequence). This CDR3 is built from 11 residues. The V gene end was trimmed by 5 bases and the J gene end by 11 bases; junction bases not matched to a gene: 8. This clone occurred a few times.

The sequence came from a woman aged 70-85 years with renal cell carcinoma. The starting material was tumor tissue, obtained from a patient whose treatment was nephrectomy without radiotherapy. This chain connects TRBV30 to TRBJ1-1; 7 bases map to TRBD1. CDR3 DNA sequence: TGTGCCTGGGGATCGGGCAGGGGGGCTTTCTTT. It yields the protein CAWGSGRGAFF.